The 5 T cell receptor beta chains below were found in one sample sequenced in a study of blood T cell repertoires in COVID-19. Sequenced by immunoSEQ multiplex PCR; TCRdb stores in-frame clones only, minus some. Counted here are fewer than 350,000 clones, roughly 85% occurring once; the ten biggest clones make up around 2.3%. The sample comprised PBMCs or T cells enriched from blood (not recorded which). The receptors were sampled from a woman aged 45-65 years who had recovered from COVID-19.

The chain joins TRBV5-1 to TRBJ1-4; D gene ambiguous. Germline CDR1 reads SGHRS; CDR2 reads YFSETQ. The V and J ends lost 0 bases and 4 bases respectively, with 13 bases between them. The CDR3 loop spans 16 amino acids. This CDR3 reads CASSLESAGGNEKLFF. The CDR3 bases are TGCGCCAGCAGCTTGGAGTCGGCGGGAGGTAATGAAAAACTGTTTTTT.

This clone showed up just once. V gene TRBV28 combines with J gene TRBJ2-2; 16 nucleotides match TRBD2. The germline V gene has CDR1 MDHEN and CDR2 SYDVKM. CDR3 size: 18 residues. Trimming at V came to 3 bases and at J to 0 bases, leaving 1 base not matched to a gene. The CDR3 protein is CASSLGLAGGSNTGELFF. As DNA, the CDR3 is TGTGCCAGCAGTTTGGGACTAGCGGGGGGGTCGAACACCGGGGAGCTGTTTTTT.

The chain joins TRBV6-1 to TRBJ1-5; D gene unclear. CDR3 size: 14 residues. Trimming left V 2 bases short and J 6 bases short, with 11 bases between. CDR1 MNHNS and CDR2 SASEGT come from the germline V gene. The CDR3 DNA reads as TGTGCCAGCAGTGAACAGGCCGGTCGTCAGCCCCAGCATTTT. Protein product: CASSEQAGRQPQHF.

The chain has TRBV5-1 and TRBJ2-3, with 11 bases identical to TRBD1. Germline V lookup: CDR1 SGHRS, CDR2 YFSETQ. The CDR3 totals 16 residues. With V trimmed by 2 bases and J by 6 bases, 8 bases remained unmatched. The CDR3 here is CASSFGQGASGDTQYF. The CDR3 nucleotides are TGCGCCAGCAGCTTCGGACAGGGGGCTTCTGGGGATACGCAGTATTTT.

The genes are TRBV30 and TRBJ1-5, with D possibly TRBD1 on 5 matching bases. This CDR3 has 13 residues. Germline values: CDR1 GTSNPN, CDR2 SVGIG (reference sequence). The V gene lost 5 bases and the J gene lost 6 bases, with 14 bases spanning the gap. CDR3 sequence reads: CAWGYGGSQPQHF. The CDR3 DNA sequence: TGTGCCTGGGGGTACGGGGGGAGTCAGCCCCAGCATTTT.